The table lists the clone carrying this T cell receptor beta chain with a few counts. This entry comes from a study of T-cell reconstitution after alpha-beta-depleted transplantation in children. Using unique molecular identifiers, the investigators prepared the TCRbeta library. TCRdb re-called the PCR reads with MiXCR, one entry per CDR3 protein. Seen here are approximately 200,000 distinct CDR3 sequences, roughly 14% observed once, and the top ten hold 13%. Trimming cost V 1 base and J 2 bases; bases outside gene matches: 13. CDR3 length equals 19 residues. Germline values: CDR1 SGHNT, CDR2 YYREEE (reference sequence).

This chain uses TRBV5-4 with TRBJ2-2; 8 bases are a match to TRBD2. Specimen: PBMCs from the stem cell graft donor, collected from the stem cell graft. The clonotype comes from a human donor who donated a stem cell graft to a child with acute lymphoblastic leukemia. For the CDR3, the DNA is TGTGCCAGCAGCTTGCGTAACCTAGCGGGTTCTATTAACACCGGGGAGCTGTTTTTT. Translation gives CASSLRNLAGSINTGELFF.